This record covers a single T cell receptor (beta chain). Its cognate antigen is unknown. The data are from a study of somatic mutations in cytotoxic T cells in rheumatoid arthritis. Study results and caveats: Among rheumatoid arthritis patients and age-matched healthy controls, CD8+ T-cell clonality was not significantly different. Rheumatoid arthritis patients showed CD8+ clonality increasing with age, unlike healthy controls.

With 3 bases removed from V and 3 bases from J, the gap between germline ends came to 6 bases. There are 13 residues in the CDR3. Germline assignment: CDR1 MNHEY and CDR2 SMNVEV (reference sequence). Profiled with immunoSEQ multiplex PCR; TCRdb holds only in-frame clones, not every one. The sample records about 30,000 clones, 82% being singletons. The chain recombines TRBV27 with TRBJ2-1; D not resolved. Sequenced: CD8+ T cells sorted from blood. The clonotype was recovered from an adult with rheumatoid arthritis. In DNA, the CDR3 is TGTGCCAGCAGTTTGAACAGCTACAATGAGCAGTTCTTC. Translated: CASSLNSYNEQFF.